Below, one T cell receptor beta chain is given with its context. Its recognized antigen is unknown. No much larger clone is present one base from it, and per-base qualities are unavailable. At one collaborating source in Seattle, patients were enrolled during active infection and were followed longitudinally through the course of disease. Each collaborating institution followed its own protocols to collect whole blood in K2EDTA tubes. Collaborator samples were shipped for TCRbeta analysis as frozen whole blood, isolated PBMCs, or DNA extracted from either sample type. The germline V gene provides CDR1 MNHEY and CDR2 SVGAGI. The cysteine opens and the phenylalanine closes a CDR3 of 14 amino acids. The CDR3 DNA has 42 bases and is translated from base 1. Cut back by 7 bases and 6 bases, the V and J ends lie 19 bases apart. The immunoSEQ Assay, a bias-controlled multiplex PCR, was used to amplify TCRbeta CDR3 regions from genomic DNA. In the paper's pipeline: The number of nucleated cells in each sample was estimated from the amplification of reference gene primers within the assay. Sequence reads were collapsed and filtered to measure the absolute abundance of every unique TCRbeta CDR3 rearrangement. For each sample, productive Simpson clonality was calculated by taking the square root of Simpson's diversity index across productive rearrangements. The table was pulled from immuneACCESS by TCRdb, which kept in-frame rearrangements only. Such tables lose some clones; where checked, under half of the loss comes from unresolved V genes, and the rest has no known cause. V, J and clone size were drawn from that table, and D and trimming were deduced from the DNA. Present in this sample are some 290,000 clones, 90% of which were seen just once. Approximately 0.98% of the sample lies in the top ten.

The sample belongs to a study of blood T cell repertoires in COVID-19 (dated by TCRdb to 2020 to 2022). Regarding the complete study: Collaborator samples came from the United States, Italy and Spain and covered acute and convalescent phases of COVID-19. The samples were drawn from two sources: the first 160 participants of the ongoing ImmuneRACE study, and 950 to 1,500 subjects contributed by 6 global collaborators. Nearly every sample came with metadata listing a de-identified subject ID, COVID-19 status, age in years and sex. The repertoires were released in a freely available public database meant as a resource for research on the immune response to SARS-CoV-2. The material from the prospective study consisted of cDNA or gDNA derived from T cells, B-cell-depleted T cells, or PBMCs. Subjects who had been exposed to COVID-19, were actively infected with it, or had recovered from it provided the deeply sampled blood TCRbeta repertoires that made up the dataset. Where available, HLA class I and class II types were taken from metadata supplied by the sample provider and were not determined by assay-based typing. The paper as a whole reports these results and caveats: The amount of clinical and demographic metadata varied by source and participant and was provided uncurated.

This sequence uses TRBV6-5 and TRBJ2-7; TRBD2 could be the D gene, as 6 bases match. The sequence was collected from a woman aged 40 to 50 with COVID-19, enrolled during active disease. The sample was peripheral blood. The CDR3 here reads CASTEDWRGAEQYF. The sequenced DNA is TGTGCCAGCACCGAGGACTGGAGGGGCGCCGAGCAGTACTTC.